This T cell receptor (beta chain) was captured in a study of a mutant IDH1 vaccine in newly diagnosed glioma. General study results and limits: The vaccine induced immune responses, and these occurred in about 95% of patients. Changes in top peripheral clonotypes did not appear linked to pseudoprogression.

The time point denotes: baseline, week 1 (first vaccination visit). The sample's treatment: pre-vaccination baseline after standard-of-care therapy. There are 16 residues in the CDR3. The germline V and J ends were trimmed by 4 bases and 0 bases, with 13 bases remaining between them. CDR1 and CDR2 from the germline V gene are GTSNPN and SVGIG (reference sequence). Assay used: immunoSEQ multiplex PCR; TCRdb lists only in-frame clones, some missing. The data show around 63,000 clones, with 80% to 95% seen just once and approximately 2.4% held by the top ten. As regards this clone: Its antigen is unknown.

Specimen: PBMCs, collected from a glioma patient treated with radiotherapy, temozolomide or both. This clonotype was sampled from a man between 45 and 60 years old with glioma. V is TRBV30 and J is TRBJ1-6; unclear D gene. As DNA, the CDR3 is TGTGCCTGGACGCTAGGACCCGTCTCCTATAATTCACCCCTCCACTTT. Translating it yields CAWTLGPVSYNSPLHF.